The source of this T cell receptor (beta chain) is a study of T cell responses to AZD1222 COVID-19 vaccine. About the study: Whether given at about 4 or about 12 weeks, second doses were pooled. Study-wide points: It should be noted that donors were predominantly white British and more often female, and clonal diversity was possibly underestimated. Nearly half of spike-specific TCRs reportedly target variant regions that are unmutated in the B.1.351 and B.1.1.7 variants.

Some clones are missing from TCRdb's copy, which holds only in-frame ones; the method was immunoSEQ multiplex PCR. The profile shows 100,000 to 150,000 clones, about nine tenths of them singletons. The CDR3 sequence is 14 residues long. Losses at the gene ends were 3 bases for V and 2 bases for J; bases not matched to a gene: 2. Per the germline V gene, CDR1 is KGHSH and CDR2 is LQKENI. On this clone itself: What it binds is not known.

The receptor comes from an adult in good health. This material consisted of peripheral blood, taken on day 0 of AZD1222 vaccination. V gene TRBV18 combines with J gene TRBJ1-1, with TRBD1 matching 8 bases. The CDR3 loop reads CASSPQGANTEAFF. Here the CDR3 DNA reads TGTGCCAGCTCACCCCAGGGGGCAAACACTGAAGCTTTCTTT.